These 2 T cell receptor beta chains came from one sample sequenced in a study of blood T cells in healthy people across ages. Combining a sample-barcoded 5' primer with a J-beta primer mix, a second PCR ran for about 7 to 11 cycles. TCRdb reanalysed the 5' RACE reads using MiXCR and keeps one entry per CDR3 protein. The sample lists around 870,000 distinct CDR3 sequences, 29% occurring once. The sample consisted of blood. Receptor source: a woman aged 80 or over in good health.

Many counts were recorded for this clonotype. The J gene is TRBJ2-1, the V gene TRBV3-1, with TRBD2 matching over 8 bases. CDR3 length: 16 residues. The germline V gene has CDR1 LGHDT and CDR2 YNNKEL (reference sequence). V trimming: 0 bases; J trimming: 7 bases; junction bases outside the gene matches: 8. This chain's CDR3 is CASSQDQVAGSNEQFF. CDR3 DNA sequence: TGTGCCAGCAGCCAAGATCAGGTAGCGGGGTCGAATGAGCAGTTCTTC.

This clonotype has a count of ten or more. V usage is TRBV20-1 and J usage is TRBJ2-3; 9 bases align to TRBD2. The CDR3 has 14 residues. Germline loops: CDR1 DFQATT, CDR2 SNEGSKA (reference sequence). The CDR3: CTVPAGGRTDTQYF. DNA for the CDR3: TGCACCGTTCCGGCGGGGGGGCGGACAGATACGCAGTATTTT.